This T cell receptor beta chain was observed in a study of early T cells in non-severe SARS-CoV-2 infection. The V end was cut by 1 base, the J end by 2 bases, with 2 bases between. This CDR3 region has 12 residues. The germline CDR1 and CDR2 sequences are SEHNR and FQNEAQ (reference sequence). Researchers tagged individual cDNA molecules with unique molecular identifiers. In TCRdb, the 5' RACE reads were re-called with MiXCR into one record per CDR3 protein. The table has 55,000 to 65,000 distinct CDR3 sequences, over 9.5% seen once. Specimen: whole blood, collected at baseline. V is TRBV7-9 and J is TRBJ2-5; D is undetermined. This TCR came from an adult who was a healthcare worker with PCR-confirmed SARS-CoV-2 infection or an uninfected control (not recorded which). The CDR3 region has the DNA TGTGCCAGCAGCTTAGGACAAGAGACCCAGTACTTC. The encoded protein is CASSLGQETQYF.